The source of this T cell receptor (beta chain) is a study of regulatory T cells in long-lasting Graves disease. Study results and limitations: TCR diversity was lower in persistent Graves' patients (versus newly diagnosed ones).

HTBI primers from iRepertoire and Arm-PCR of CDR3 regions yielded the TCR beta libraries. MiXCR was run by TCRdb on the multiplex PCR reads, yielding one entry per CDR3 protein. The repertoire consists of roughly 500,000 distinct CDR3 sequences, with 20% to 25% occurring once and the leading ten covering roughly 7.7%. A word on this clonotype: Antigen: not known.

Described time point: persistent/refractory GD, antithyroid drugs over 5 years with positive TRAb. The TCR library was made from RNA that had been extracted from PBMCs in TRIzol. This receptor was obtained from a female donor with Graves disease. Specimen: peripheral blood mononuclear cells (PBMCs), collected when the disease was refractory, from a patient treated with antithyroid drugs.

CDR3 sequence (DNA): TGTGCCAGCAGTGTACAGAGCTATGGCTACACCTTC. Amino acid sequence: CASSVQSYGYTF. The chain recombines TRBV6-1 with TRBJ1-2; D remains unclear. V lost 4 bases and J 4 bases, leaving 7 bases between the germline ends. The CDR3 extends over 12 amino acids. Germline CDR1 reads MNHNS; CDR2 reads SASEGT.